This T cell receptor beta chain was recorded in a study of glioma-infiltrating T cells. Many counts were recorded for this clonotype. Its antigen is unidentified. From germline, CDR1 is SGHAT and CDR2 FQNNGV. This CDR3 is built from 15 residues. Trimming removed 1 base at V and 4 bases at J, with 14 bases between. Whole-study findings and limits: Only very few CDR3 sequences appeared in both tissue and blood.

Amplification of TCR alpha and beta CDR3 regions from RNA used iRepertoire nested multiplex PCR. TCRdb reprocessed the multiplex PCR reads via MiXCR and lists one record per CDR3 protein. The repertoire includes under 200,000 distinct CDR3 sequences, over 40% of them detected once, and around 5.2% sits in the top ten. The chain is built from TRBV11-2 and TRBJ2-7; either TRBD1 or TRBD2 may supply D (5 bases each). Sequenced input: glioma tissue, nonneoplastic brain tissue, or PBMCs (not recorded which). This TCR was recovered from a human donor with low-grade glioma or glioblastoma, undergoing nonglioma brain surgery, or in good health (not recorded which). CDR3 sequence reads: CASSLVGDPNYEQYF. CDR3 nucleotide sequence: TGTGCCAGCAGCTTAGTGGGGGACCCAAATTACGAGCAGTACTTC.